The 2 T cell receptor beta chains presented below share a single source sample, sequenced in a study of Ad26.COV2.S vaccination and SARS-CoV-2 variants. Treatment of the sample: some 20 received Ad26.COV2.S at low or high dose, single or two shots; roughly 5 received placebo; per-sample allocation not given. After the first vaccine or placebo injection, samples were drawn on day 63. TCRdb keeps only in-frame clones here, not all; method: immunoSEQ multiplex PCR. The sample yields some 640,000 clones, approximately 88% seen once. The sample consisted of peripheral blood, taken in a trial of Ad26.COV2.S vaccine versus placebo. Source of these receptors: a person between 18 and 59 years old who received the Ad26.COV2.S COVID-19 vaccine or a placebo.

The genes are TRBV10-3 and TRBJ1-2; 8 bases are a match to TRBD1. The length of the CDR3 is 14 residues. The germline V gene encodes CDR1 ENHRY and CDR2 SYGVKD. V lost 6 bases, J lost 6 bases, and 9 bases stayed unmatched. The CDR3 DNA reads as TGTGCCATCAGAAGTGACAGGGGCGTGGATGGCTACACCTTC. Protein product: CAIRSDRGVDGYTF.

The chain combines TRBV18 with TRBJ1-2, with D perhaps matching TRBD1 (5 bases). The CDR3 covers 13 residues. Germline V lookup: CDR1 KGHSH, CDR2 LQKENI. Deletions cut 3 bases from V and 7 bases from J, with 12 bases between. CDR3 protein: CASSPGGMSGYTF. The CDR3 DNA sequence: TGTGCCAGCTCACCGGGGGGGATGAGTGGCTACACCTTC. Looking up the rest from reference TRBV18 and TRBJ1-2 gives the full variable domain: NAGVMQNPRHLVRRRGQEARLRCSPMKGHSHVYWYRQLPEEGLKFMVYLQKENIIDESGMPKERFSAEFPKEGPSILRIQQVVRGDSAAYFCASSPGGMSGYTFGSGTRLTVV.